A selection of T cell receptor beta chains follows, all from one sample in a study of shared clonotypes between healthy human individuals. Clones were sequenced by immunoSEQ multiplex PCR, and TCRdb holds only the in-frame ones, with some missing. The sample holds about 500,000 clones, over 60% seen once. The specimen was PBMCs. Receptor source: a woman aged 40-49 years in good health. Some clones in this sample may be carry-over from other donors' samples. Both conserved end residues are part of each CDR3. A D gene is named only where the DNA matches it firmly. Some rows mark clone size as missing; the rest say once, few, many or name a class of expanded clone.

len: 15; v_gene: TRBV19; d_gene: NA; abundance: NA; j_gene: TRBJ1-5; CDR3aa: CASSIEGVGNQPQHF; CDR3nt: TGTGCCAGTAGTATCGAGGGTGTGGGCAATCAGCCCCAGCATTTT
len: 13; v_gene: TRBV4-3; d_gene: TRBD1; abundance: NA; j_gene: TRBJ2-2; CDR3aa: CASGQGNTGELFF; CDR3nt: TGCGCCAGCGGACAGGGTAACACCGGGGAGCTGTTTTTT
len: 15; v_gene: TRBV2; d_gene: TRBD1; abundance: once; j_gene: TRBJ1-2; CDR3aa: CASRAKTGEYYGYTF; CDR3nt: TGTGCCAGCAGGGCCAAGACAGGGGAGTACTATGGCTACACCTTC
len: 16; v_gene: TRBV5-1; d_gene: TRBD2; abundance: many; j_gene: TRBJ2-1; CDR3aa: CASSNRGIAGRNEQFF; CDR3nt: TGCGCCAGCAGCAACCGTGGGATAGCGGGGAGGAATGAGCAGTTCTTC
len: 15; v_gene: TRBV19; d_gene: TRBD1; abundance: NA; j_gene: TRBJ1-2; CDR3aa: CASSMGDRPNYGYTF; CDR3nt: TGTGCCAGTAGTATGGGGGACAGGCCCAACTATGGCTACACCTTC
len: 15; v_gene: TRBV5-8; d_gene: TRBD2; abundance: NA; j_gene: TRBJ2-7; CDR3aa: CASSIRLAGVHEQYF; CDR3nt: TGTGCCAGCAGCATACGACTAGCGGGAGTCCACGAGCAGTACTTC
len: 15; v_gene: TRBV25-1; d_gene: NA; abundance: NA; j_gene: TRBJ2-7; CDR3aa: CASSTGGGQTYEQYF; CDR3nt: TGTGCCAGCAGCACGGGGGGGGGACAGACCTACGAGCAGTACTTC
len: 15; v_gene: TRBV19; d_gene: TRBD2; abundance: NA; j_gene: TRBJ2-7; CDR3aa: CASSPLAGNLYEQYF; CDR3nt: TGTGCCAGTAGTCCACTAGCGGGAAATCTATACGAGCAGTACTTC
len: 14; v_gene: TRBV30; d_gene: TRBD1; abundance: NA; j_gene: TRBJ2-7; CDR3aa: CAWSPGTGATEQYF; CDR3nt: TGTGCCTGGTCCCCCGGGACAGGGGCCACCGAGCAGTACTTC
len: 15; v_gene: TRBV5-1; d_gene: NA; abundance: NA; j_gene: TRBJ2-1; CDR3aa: CASSLGQGAHNEQFF; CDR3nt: TGCGCCAGCAGCTTGGGGCAAGGGGCCCACAATGAGCAGTTCTTC
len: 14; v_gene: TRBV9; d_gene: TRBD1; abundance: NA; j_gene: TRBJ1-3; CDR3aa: CASSTTGGGHTIYF; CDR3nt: TGTGCCAGCAGCACGACAGGGGGCGGCCACACCATATATTTT
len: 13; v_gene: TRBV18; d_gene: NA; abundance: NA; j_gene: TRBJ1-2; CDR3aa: CASSRTQNYGYTF; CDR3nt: TGTGCCAGCTCACGGACCCAAAACTATGGCTACACCTTC
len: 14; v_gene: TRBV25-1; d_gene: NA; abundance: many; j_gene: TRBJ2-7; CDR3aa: CASSPRGFSYEQYF; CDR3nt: TGTGCCAGCAGCCCCCGGGGATTCTCCTACGAGCAGTACTTC
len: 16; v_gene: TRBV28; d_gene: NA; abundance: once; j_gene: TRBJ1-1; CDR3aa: CASSFTWGRGDTEAFF; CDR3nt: TGTGCCAGCAGTTTTACATGGGGTCGAGGGGACACTGAAGCTTTCTTT
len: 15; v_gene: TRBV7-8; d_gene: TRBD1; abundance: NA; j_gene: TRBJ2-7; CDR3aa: CASSPGTGSAYEQYF; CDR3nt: TGTGCCAGCAGCCCAGGGACAGGATCAGCCTACGAGCAGTACTTC
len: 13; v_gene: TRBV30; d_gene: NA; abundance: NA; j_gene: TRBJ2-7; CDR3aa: CAWKQGPSDEQYF; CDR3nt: TGTGCCTGGAAACAGGGCCCCTCTGACGAGCAGTACTTC
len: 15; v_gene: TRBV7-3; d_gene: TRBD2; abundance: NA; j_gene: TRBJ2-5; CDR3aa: CASSLAGAEVETQYF; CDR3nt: TGTGCCAGCAGCTTAGCGGGAGCCGAGGTGGAGACCCAGTACTTC
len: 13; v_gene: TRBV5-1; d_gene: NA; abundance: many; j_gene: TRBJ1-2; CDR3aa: CASSLVREDGYTF; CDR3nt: TGCGCCAGCAGCTTGGTCAGGGAAGACGGCTACACCTTC
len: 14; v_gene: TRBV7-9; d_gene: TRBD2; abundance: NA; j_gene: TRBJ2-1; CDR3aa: CASSSKRGTGEQFF; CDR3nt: TGTGCCAGCAGCTCCAAGCGGGGAACCGGTGAGCAGTTCTTC
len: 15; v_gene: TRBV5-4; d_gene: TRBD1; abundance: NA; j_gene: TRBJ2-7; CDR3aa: CASSPRGQGANEQYF; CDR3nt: TGTGCCAGCAGCCCACGGGGACAGGGGGCGAACGAGCAGTACTTC
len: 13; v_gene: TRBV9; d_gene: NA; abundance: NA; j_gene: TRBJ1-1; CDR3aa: CASSQSTHTEAFF; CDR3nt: TGTGCCAGCAGCCAAAGTACGCACACTGAAGCTTTCTTT
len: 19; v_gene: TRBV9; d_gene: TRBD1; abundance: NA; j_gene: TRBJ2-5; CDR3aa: CASSSRDRGPSGSGETQYF; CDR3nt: TGTGCCAGCAGCTCCCGGGACAGGGGGCCTAGCGGGAGCGGTGAGACCCAGTACTTC
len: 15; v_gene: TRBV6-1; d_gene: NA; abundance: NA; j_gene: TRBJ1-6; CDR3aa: CASSETQQYNSPLHF; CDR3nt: TGTGCCAGCAGTGAAACGCAACAGTATAATTCACCCCTCCACTTT
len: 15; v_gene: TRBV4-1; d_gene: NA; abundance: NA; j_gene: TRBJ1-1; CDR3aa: CASSPRSGAGTEAFF; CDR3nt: TGCGCCAGCAGCCCCAGATCGGGGGCGGGCACTGAAGCTTTCTTT
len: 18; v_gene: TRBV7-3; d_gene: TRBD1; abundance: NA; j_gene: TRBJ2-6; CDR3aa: CASSLTHGTGTGANVLTF; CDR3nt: TGTGCCAGCAGCTTAACTCATGGGACAGGGACTGGGGCCAACGTCCTGACTTTC
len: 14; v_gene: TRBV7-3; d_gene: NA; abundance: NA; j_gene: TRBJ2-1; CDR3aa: CASSLNGRRDEQFF; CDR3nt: TGTGCCAGCAGCTTAAACGGGAGAAGAGATGAGCAGTTCTTC